The TCR beta chain under discussion was sequenced for a study of OX40 agonist ivuxolimab in advanced cancers. Study observations and caveats: More expanded clones were found, on average, in CD8+ than in CD4+ T cells.

The V gene's germline CDR1 is MNHEY and CDR2 SVGAGI. Trimming at V came to 7 bases and at J to 2 bases, leaving 7 bases not matched to a gene. The CDR3 contains 14 residues. Data came from immunoSEQ multiplex PCR; TCRdb stores just in-frame clones and leaves some out. The sample contains about 110,000 clones, around 90% of which appear only once. Of note for this clone: Antigen: not known.

The specimen comprised CD4+ or CD8+ T cells sorted from blood, sampled in a trial of the OX40 agonist ivuxolimab. This sequence joins TRBV6-5 and TRBJ2-7; 8 bases line up with TRBD1. This receptor was taken from an adult with an advanced solid tumor such as melanoma, head and neck, liver or kidney cancer. As DNA, the CDR3 is TGTGCCAGCACCCCCGGACAGGGCCCCTACGAGCAGTACTTC. Its translation: CASTPGQGPYEQYF.